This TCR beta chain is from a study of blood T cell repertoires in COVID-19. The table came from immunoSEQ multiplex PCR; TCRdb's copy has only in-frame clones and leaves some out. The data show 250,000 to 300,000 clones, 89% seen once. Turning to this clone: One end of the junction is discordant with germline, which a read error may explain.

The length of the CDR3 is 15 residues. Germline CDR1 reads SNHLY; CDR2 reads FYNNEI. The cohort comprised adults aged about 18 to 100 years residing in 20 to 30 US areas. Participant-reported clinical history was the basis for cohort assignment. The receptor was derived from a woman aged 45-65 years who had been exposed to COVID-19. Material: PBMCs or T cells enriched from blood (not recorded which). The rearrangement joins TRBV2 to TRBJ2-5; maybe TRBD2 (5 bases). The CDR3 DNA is TGTGCCAGCAGGGAAGGTCAAGCGGTTCAAGAGACCCAGTACTTC. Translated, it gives CASREGQAVQETQYF.